One sample yielded the 3 T cell receptor beta chains listed below, sequenced in a study of blood T cell repertoires in COVID-19. TCRdb keeps only in-frame clones here, not all; method: immunoSEQ multiplex PCR. The sample shows about 290,000 clones, roughly 89% of them seen only once. The sequenced material came from PBMCs or T cells enriched from blood (not recorded which). The receptor source for this set is a middle-aged woman who had recovered from COVID-19.

The chain links TRBV19 to TRBJ1-1; TRBD1 agrees at 8 bases. This CDR3 has 15 residues. The germline CDR1 and CDR2 sequences are LNHDA and SQIVND (reference sequence). V gave up 4 bases and J gave up 0 bases; unmatched junction bases: 4. The CDR3 DNA follows: TGTGCCAGTAGTAGGGGACAGGTGATGAACACTGAAGCTTTCTTT. Translated, it gives CASSRGQVMNTEAFF.

This clone was seen only once. The chain recombines TRBV6-6 with TRBJ1-2, with 9 bases that match TRBD1. CDR1 is MNHNY and CDR2 is SVGAGI in the germline V gene (reference sequence). The CDR3 consists of 15 residues. Germline trimming cut 5 bases from V and 10 bases from J; bases unmatched to any gene: 14. The CDR3 here is CASSPRFGTGSDYTF. Here the CDR3 DNA reads TGTGCCAGCAGTCCGCGGTTCGGGACAGGGAGCGACTACACCTTC.

This clone was found a few times. The chain employs TRBV4-2 and TRBJ1-4, with a weak D call TRBD1 (5 bases). Trimming pared 1 base from V and 0 bases from J, leaving 9 bases between. CDR1 LGHNA and CDR2 YNFKEQ come from the germline V gene. The CDR3 contains 16 residues. CDR3 nucleotide sequence: TGTGCCAGCAGCCAAGGGACAACGGCAACTAATGAAAAACTGTTTTTT. This sequence encodes CASSQGTTATNEKLFF.